This T cell receptor beta chain emerged from a study of T cell responses to AZD1222 COVID-19 vaccine. Study-level points and caveats: Reportedly, nearly half of unique spike TCRs recognized epitopes outside B.1.351/B.1.1.7 mutations. The breadth and depth of Spike-specific TCRs increased once two AZD1222 doses had been given.

This CDR3 spans 15 amino acids. Germline V gene sequence: CDR1 LGHDT, CDR2 YNNKEL (reference sequence). V was trimmed by 8 bases and J by 1 base, leaving 15 bases between them. Comments on this clone: The antigen remains undetermined.

Sequencing used immunoSEQ multiplex PCR; TCRdb keeps in-frame clones, though not all of them. The table records about 120,000 clones, roughly 88% of them present only once. The clonotype comes from an adult in good health. The J gene is TRBJ2-1, the V gene TRBV3-1 (or the pseudogene TRBV3-2), with D possibly being TRBD1 or TRBD2 (5 bases each). Here the sequenced sample was peripheral blood, taken on day 0 of MenACWY control vaccination. CDR3 nucleotide sequence: TGTGCCAGCTCCCCACGGGGACCGTCCTACAATGAGCAGTTCTTC. Encoded protein: CASSPRGPSYNEQFF.